The present T cell receptor (beta chain) was sequenced within a study of graft-versus-host responses after intestinal transplantation. Processing was applied to graft tissue in order to liberate intraepithelial and lamina propria lymphocytes. Whole-study findings and limits: Allografts from individuals with graft-donor T cell macrochimerism displayed high graft-versus-host to host-versus-graft clonal ratios.

Regarding this clone: Its specificity is unknown.

V was cut by 6 bases and J by 4 bases, with 9 bases left in between. Germline CDR1 SQVTM, CDR2 ANQGSEA. The CDR3 runs 12 residues. Some clones are missing from TCRdb's copy, which holds only in-frame ones; the method was immunoSEQ multiplex PCR. Among about 63,000 clones, around 90% were seen once, and the ten largest hold approximately 1.7%. The clonotype was recovered from a human patient who received an intestinal transplant, so some T cells may come from the graft donor. This material consisted of ileum tissue, taken about 350 days after transplant. This chain uses TRBV29-1 with TRBJ2-2; D not certain. The CDR3 reads CSVEEITGELFF. The CDR3 DNA reads TGCAGCGTCGAGGAGATCACCGGGGAGCTGTTTTTT.